The clone carrying this T cell receptor beta chain showed up just a few times. Its target is not known. The data were obtained in a study of T cell responses to AZD1222 COVID-19 vaccine. Overall study: Analyses pooled second doses at about 4 or about 12 weeks.

General study findings and limits: Vaccine-related CD4 TCRs covered spike, predominating at 160-218 and 743-854. Spike-specific TCR depth and breadth grew after two AZD1222 doses. Donors skewed white British and female; clonal diversity was possibly underestimated.

Germline lookup yields CDR1 KGHSH and CDR2 LQKENI. The CDR3 loop spans 13 amino acids. V was shortened by 1 base and J by 6 bases, with 9 bases between the two germline ends. The repertoire was sequenced with immunoSEQ multiplex PCR; TCRdb's copy has only in-frame clones and lacks some. In the table there are tens of thousands of clones, around nine tenths of which are singletons. V gene TRBV18 combines with J gene TRBJ1-2; the D gene is possibly TRBD1 (5 bases). Sequenced material: peripheral blood, taken on day 0 of AZD1222 vaccination. The receptor's source is an adult in good health. The CDR3 bases are TGTGCCAGCTCACCACTACAGGTTGATGGCTACACCTTC. Its translation is CASSPLQVDGYTF.